These T cell receptor beta chains were read from a single sample in a study of patients and donors after allogeneic stem cell transplantation. TCRdb reprocessed the RT-PCR reads with MiXCR, giving one entry per CDR3 protein. This sample carries about a million distinct CDR3 sequences, more than 15% of them seen once, and the ten largest clones take around 5.5%. The sequencing input was blood, either unsorted or a sorted T cell fraction (not recorded which). These receptors were obtained from a human donor who was either an allogeneic HSCT recipient or a stem cell or donor lymphocyte infusion donor (not recorded which). It is not recorded whose cells these are; they may come from a transplant donor. Each CDR3 is given with its conserved first and last residue. D genes are given only for firm matches. The size of a clone is reported for some rows only, either as once, few or many, or as a class for expanded clones.

clone_size: .; v_call: TRBV4-2; d_call: TRBD1; j_call: TRBJ1-2; cdr3_nt: TGTGCCAGCAGCCAAGAACGGGACAGCCGATCCTATGGCTACACCTTC; cdr3_aa: CASSQERDSRSYGYTF
clone_size: few; v_call: TRBV20-1; d_call: .; j_call: TRBJ1-5; cdr3_nt: TGCAGTGCTGACGGTATCTCTAGCAATCAGCCCCAGCATTTT; cdr3_aa: CSADGISSNQPQHF
clone_size: .; v_call: TRBV9; d_call: .; j_call: TRBJ2-2; cdr3_nt: TGTGCCAGCAGCGTAGTGCAGGGGCCCGGGGAGCTGTTTTTT; cdr3_aa: CASSVVQGPGELFF
clone_size: few; v_call: TRBV3-1; d_call: .; j_call: TRBJ2-7; cdr3_nt: TGTGCCAGCAGCCAAGAAGGAAGGAGGGTCGACGAGCAGTACTTC; cdr3_aa: CASSQEGRRVDEQYF
clone_size: .; v_call: TRBV7-8; d_call: .; j_call: TRBJ1-2; cdr3_nt: TGTGCCAGCAGCTTAGAGGGCAGGGTCAACTATGGCTACACCTTC; cdr3_aa: CASSLEGRVNYGYTF
clone_size: few; v_call: TRBV12-5; d_call: .; j_call: TRBJ2-1; cdr3_nt: TGTGCTAGTGGTCCGGACTGGACCAATGAGCAGTTCTTC; cdr3_aa: CASGPDWTNEQFF
clone_size: many; v_call: TRBV6-5; d_call: .; j_call: TRBJ1-2; cdr3_nt: TGTGCCAGCAGTTTGGGACCTTTTCTCTATGGCTACACCTTC; cdr3_aa: CASSLGPFLYGYTF
clone_size: .; v_call: TRBV20-1; d_call: .; j_call: TRBJ2-7; cdr3_nt: TGCAGTGCTACTAGCAGCAGCTACGAGCAGTACTTC; cdr3_aa: CSATSSSYEQYF
clone_size: few; v_call: TRBV29-1; d_call: .; j_call: TRBJ2-1; cdr3_nt: TGCAGCGTTGGAGAGACTGGCAATGAGCAGTTCTTC; cdr3_aa: CSVGETGNEQFF
clone_size: .; v_call: TRBV9; d_call: TRBD2; j_call: TRBJ2-1; cdr3_nt: TGTGCCAGCAGCGACTGGACTAGCGGGAGGCGCGCCTACAATGAGCAGTTCTTC; cdr3_aa: CASSDWTSGRRAYNEQFF
clone_size: .; v_call: TRBV10-3; d_call: TRBD1; j_call: TRBJ2-7; cdr3_nt: TGTGCCATCAGTGAGTCGCGGACAGGGGCCTACGAGCAGTACTTC; cdr3_aa: CAISESRTGAYEQYF
clone_size: .; v_call: TRBV4-2; d_call: .; j_call: TRBJ2-3; cdr3_nt: TGTGCCAGCAGCCCGACACTTAGCACAGATACGCAGTATTTT; cdr3_aa: CASSPTLSTDTQYF
clone_size: .; v_call: TRBV12-3/TRBV12-4; d_call: TRBD2; j_call: TRBJ2-1; cdr3_nt: TGTGCCAGCAGTTTAGATCCGCGGGGGAGGGTCAATGAGCAGTTCTTC; cdr3_aa: CASSLDPRGRVNEQFF
clone_size: few; v_call: TRBV6-5; d_call: .; j_call: TRBJ2-3; cdr3_nt: TGTGCCAGCAGTTACCCCCGGGGGCATACGCAGTATTTT; cdr3_aa: CASSYPRGHTQYF
clone_size: few; v_call: TRBV11-2; d_call: TRBD2; j_call: TRBJ2-2; cdr3_nt: TGTGCCAGCAGCCCAGGACTAGCGGGGGACGCGAACACCGGGGAGCTGTTTTTT; cdr3_aa: CASSPGLAGDANTGELFF
clone_size: few; v_call: TRBV20-1; d_call: .; j_call: TRBJ1-3; cdr3_nt: TGCAGTGCTAGAGATCTATGGGGTGACGGCCCTCTATCTCGAAACACCATATATTTT; cdr3_aa: CSARDLWGDGPLSRNTIYF
clone_size: .; v_call: TRBV7-2; d_call: TRBD1; j_call: TRBJ1-6; cdr3_nt: TGTGCCAGCAGCGTGATCCGGGACAGACCTTATAATTCACCCCTCCACTTT; cdr3_aa: CASSVIRDRPYNSPLHF
clone_size: few; v_call: TRBV5-5; d_call: .; j_call: TRBJ2-6; cdr3_nt: TGTGCCAGCAGCGGGCTGCGACGGAATGAACCTGGGGCCAACGTCCTGACTTTC; cdr3_aa: CASSGLRRNEPGANVLTF
clone_size: .; v_call: TRBV20-1; d_call: .; j_call: TRBJ2-5; cdr3_nt: TGCAGTGCCCCCGACCCCTTCCAAGAGACCCAGTACTTC; cdr3_aa: CSAPDPFQETQYF
clone_size: .; v_call: TRBV21-1; d_call: .; j_call: TRBJ1-2; cdr3_nt: TGTGCCAGCAGCAAAGTAAGTCGGCCGGACGCTAACTATGGCTACACCTTC; cdr3_aa: CASSKVSRPDANYGYTF
clone_size: .; v_call: TRBV3-1; d_call: TRBD1; j_call: TRBJ2-1; cdr3_nt: TGTGCCAGCAGCCGGTTCAACGACAGGGCCTATGAGCAGTTCTTC; cdr3_aa: CASSRFNDRAYEQFF
clone_size: .; v_call: TRBV30; d_call: .; j_call: TRBJ1-4; cdr3_nt: TGTGCCTGGAGTGTGGAGTATGAAAAACTGTTTTTT; cdr3_aa: CAWSVEYEKLFF
clone_size: .; v_call: TRBV29-1; d_call: TRBD2; j_call: TRBJ2-7; cdr3_nt: TGCAGCGTTGAAGGGGCGGTAGCGGGGGACTCAAACGAGCAGTACTTC; cdr3_aa: CSVEGAVAGDSNEQYF
clone_size: .; v_call: TRBV30; d_call: TRBD1; j_call: TRBJ2-4; cdr3_nt: TGTGCCTGGAACAGGGGATTAGCCAAAAACATTCAGTACTTC; cdr3_aa: CAWNRGLAKNIQYF
clone_size: few; v_call: TRBV5-1; d_call: TRBD1; j_call: TRBJ1-1; cdr3_nt: TGCGCCAGCAGCATAAATCAGGGGGGCGCTGAAGCTTTCTTT; cdr3_aa: CASSINQGGAEAFF
clone_size: .; v_call: TRBV20-1; d_call: .; j_call: TRBJ1-3; cdr3_nt: TGCAGTGCTTGGGGGCGGGGCGAAGCCTCTGGAAACACCATATATTTT; cdr3_aa: CSAWGRGEASGNTIYF